This entry lists 30 T cell receptor beta chains sequenced from one sample in a study of response to subunit inactivated influenza vaccine. Each CDR3 protein gets one entry after TCRdb re-called the RT-PCR reads with MiXCR. The sample carries about 480,000 distinct CDR3 sequences, about 10% recorded once. Specimen: PBMCs from blood, collected roughly 45 days after vaccination. All receptors derive from a middle-aged man who received an inactivated influenza vaccine.

The chain recombines TRBV7-2 with TRBJ2-1; 9 bases line up with TRBD2. Germline CDR1 is SGHTA and CDR2 is FQGNSA. Trimming took 5 bases from V and 7 from J; bases not matched to a gene: 9. The CDR3 runs 15 residues. Here the CDR3 reads CASSPLAGSLNEQFF. The DNA for the CDR3 is TGTGCCAGCAGCCCCCTAGCGGGGAGTCTTAATGAGCAGTTCTTC.

The chain uses TRBV15 and TRBJ2-2; 9 nucleotides align to TRBD2. CDR3 length equals 16 residues. From germline, CDR1 is LNHNV and CDR2 YYDKDF (reference sequence). V shed 1 base, J shed 1 base, and the junction held 1 base outside the gene matches. The CDR3 spells CATSRGLAVNTGELFF. CDR3 DNA: TGTGCCACCAGCAGAGGACTAGCGGTGAACACCGGGGAGCTGTTTTTT.

This sequence joins TRBV6-2 or TRBV6-3 and TRBJ1-5; TRBD1 matches at 11 bases. Per germline, CDR1 MNHEY and CDR2 SVGEGT. CDR3 size: 14 residues. Trimming removed 6 bases from V and 7 bases from J; junction bases left unmatched: 5. The CDR3 sequence: CASRRTGGLQPQHF. The CDR3 DNA reads as TGTGCCAGCAGACGGACAGGGGGCCTCCAGCCCCAGCATTTT.

The chain couples TRBV27 to TRBJ2-1, with TRBD2 matching 9 bases. CDR1 and CDR2 (germline): MNHEY, SMNVEV (reference sequence). The junction had 7 bases not matched to a gene; V was cut back by 2 bases and J by 8 bases. CDR3 length: 15 residues. This CDR3 reads CASSLAASGIYEQFF. CDR3 DNA: TGTGCCAGCAGTTTAGCTGCTAGCGGGATATATGAGCAGTTCTTC.

This clonotype has just a few counts. The rearrangement links TRBV12-3 or TRBV12-4 to TRBJ2-2, with TRBD2 matching over 8 bases. The ends lost 6 bases at V and 6 bases at J; junction bases unmatched: 9. The CDR3 spans 15 residues. CDR3 nucleotides: TGTGCCAGCAGGGAGAGCGGGAGTAACGCCGGGGAGCTGTTTTTT. It encodes CASRESGSNAGELFF.

This clonotype was seen a few times. V gene TRBV7-8 combines with J gene TRBJ2-3; 9 bases are shared with TRBD2. Germline V gene lookup returns CDR1 SGHVS and CDR2 FQNEAQ. The CDR3 totals 20 residues. The V and J ends lost 2 bases and 0 bases, in that order; junction bases with no gene match: 15. The CDR3 coding sequence is TGTGCCAGCAGCTTAAGTGCAGGGGCTAGCGGGGCTCTCAGCACAGATACGCAGTATTTT. Residues: CASSLSAGASGALSTDTQYF.

This clonotype has only a few counts. This rearrangement joins TRBV20-1 to TRBJ2-1, with D possibly matching TRBD2 (6 bases). V lost 4 bases and J 0 bases, leaving 13 bases between the germline ends. The CDR3 is 15 amino acids. Germline CDR1 is DFQATT and CDR2 is SNEGSKA (reference sequence). This CDR3 reads CSATDGRVSYNEQFF. The CDR3 DNA is TGCAGTGCTACGGACGGGAGAGTCTCCTACAATGAGCAGTTCTTC.

This clonotype was seen more than once but under ten times. The chain employs TRBV6-2 or TRBV6-3 and TRBJ2-5; TRBD2 matches 14 bases. The junction had 2 bases not matched to a gene; V was cut back by 4 bases and J by 4 bases. Germline-derived CDR1 and CDR2 are MNHEY and SVGEGT. The CDR3 sequence is 15 residues long. The CDR3, as DNA: TGTGCCAGCAGTTTCGGACTAGCGGGAGGAGAGACCCAGTACTTC. Amino acids: CASSFGLAGGETQYF.

This clonotype appeared a few times. V usage is TRBV20-1 and J usage is TRBJ2-7; D is possibly TRBD2 (5 bases). V was shortened by 0 bases and J by 3 bases, with 12 bases between the two germline ends. The germline V gene has CDR1 DFQATT and CDR2 SNEGSKA (reference sequence). This CDR3 region has 14 residues. The CDR3 coding sequence is TGCAGTGCTAGAGATCCGGTGAGGGTCTACGAGCAGTACTTC. This translates into CSARDPVRVYEQYF.

V is TRBV4-1 and J is TRBJ2-7; D is uncertain. The V end lost 8 bases, the J end lost 6 bases, and 20 bases lay between the germline ends. The CDR3 has 14 residues. From germline, CDR1 is MGHRA and CDR2 YSYEKL. The DNA of the CDR3 is TGCGCCAGCCGCCCCGTTCAGAATGATTTCGAGCAGTACTTC. Translation: CASRPVQNDFEQYF.

This chain connects TRBV7-8 to TRBJ1-1; D is uncertain. Germline V lookup: CDR1 SGHVS, CDR2 FQNEAQ. Trimming pared 1 base from V and 3 bases from J, leaving 12 bases between. The CDR3 covers 15 residues. The CDR3 coding sequence is TGTGCCAGCAGCTTAGTATCCCAGTTCGACACTGAAGCTTTCTTT. It codes for CASSLVSQFDTEAFF. The complete variable domain, with remaining parts taken from reference TRBV7-8 and TRBJ1-1, reads GAGVSQSPRYKVAKRGQDVALRCDPISGHVSLFWYQQALGQGPEFLTYFQNEAQLDKSGLPSDRFFAERPEGSVSTLKIQRTQQEDSAVYLCASSLVSQFDTEAFFGQGTRLTVV.

The chain couples TRBV5-1 to TRBJ2-7, with D perhaps TRBD1 (5 bases). Germline V gene sequence: CDR1 SGHRS, CDR2 YFSETQ. The CDR3 extends over 13 amino acids. With 1 base removed from V and 5 bases from J, the gap between germline ends came to 10 bases. CDR3 in DNA: TGCGCCAGCAGCTTGTGGTCAGGGAACGAGCAGTACTTC. Its protein is CASSLWSGNEQYF.

This clonotype has ten or more counts. This CDR3 reads CASSPTGLAGYNEQFF. The CDR3 DNA reads TGTGCCAGCAGTCCCACGGGACTAGCGGGTTACAATGAGCAGTTCTTC. The chain uses TRBV27 and TRBJ2-1; 12 bases map to TRBD2. This CDR3 is built from 16 residues. CDR1 MNHEY and CDR2 SMNVEV come from the germline V gene (reference sequence). The V gene end was trimmed by 5 bases and the J gene end by 4 bases; junction bases not matched to a gene: 6.

This clonotype showed up many times. The chain has TRBV12-3 or TRBV12-4 and TRBJ2-1; D may be TRBD1 (6 bases). The CDR3 is 14 residues long. V was cut by 6 bases and J by 0 bases, with 9 bases left in between. CDR3 in DNA: TGTGCCAGCAGCGACAGGAGCTCCTACAATGAGCAGTTCTTC. It yields the protein CASSDRSSYNEQFF.

This clonotype appeared a few times. The chain recombines TRBV3-1 with TRBJ2-7; D tentatively fits TRBD1 or TRBD2 (5 bases each). Germline assignment: CDR1 LGHDT and CDR2 YNNKEL (reference sequence). V was cut by 2 bases and J by 1 base, with 9 bases left in between. This CDR3 is built from 14 residues. The CDR3 reads CASSQWDGSYEQYF. The CDR3 DNA follows: TGTGCCAGCAGCCAATGGGACGGTTCCTACGAGCAGTACTTC.

V is TRBV20-1 and J is TRBJ2-3; 10 nucleotides align to TRBD2. This CDR3 contains 16 residues. Germline loops: CDR1 DFQATT, CDR2 SNEGSKA (reference sequence). J lost 3 bases, V lost 4 bases, and 10 bases had no gene match. The CDR3 DNA reads as TGCAGTGCTAAGGCAGCGGGGGGGCTGAGGACAGATACGCAGTATTTT. It yields the protein CSAKAAGGLRTDTQYF.

The table lists this clonotype with a few counts. J is TRBJ2-7 and V is TRBV9; 8 bases map to TRBD1. The J segment lost 6 bases and the V segment lost 3 bases, leaving 11 bases of the junction unmatched. This CDR3 spans 15 amino acids. Germline V gene sequence: CDR1 SGDLS, CDR2 YYNGEE. The CDR3 bases are TGTGCCAGCAGCGAGACAGGGGCTTTATGGTCCGAGCAGTACTTC. It translates to CASSETGALWSEQYF.

This clonotype has at least ten counts. This chain joins TRBV12-3 or TRBV12-4 and TRBJ2-2, with TRBD1 identical over 9 bases. This CDR3 is 15 amino acids long. J gave up 2 bases and V 10 bases, and 8 bases lay outside the gene matches. CDR3 amino acids: CANLMGQGNTGELFF. CDR3 DNA: TGTGCCAACCTTATGGGACAGGGAAACACCGGGGAGCTGTTTTTT.

This clonotype occurred many times. The chain carries TRBV5-1 and TRBJ2-7; D is perhaps TRBD1 or TRBD2 (5 bases each). CDR3 length: 13 amino acids. The germline V gene encodes CDR1 SGHRS and CDR2 YFSETQ. The V and J ends lost 9 bases and 12 bases respectively, with 25 bases between them. CDR3 sequence: CANNGTVFPLGYF. The CDR3 coding sequence is TGCGCCAACAACGGGACGGTCTTCCCCCTGGGGTACTTC.

This clonotype was observed many times. The chain couples TRBV29-1 to TRBJ2-5; perhaps TRBD1 as D (5 bases). The germline V gene has CDR1 SQVTM and CDR2 ANQGSEA. This CDR3 comprises 13 residues. With 6 bases removed from V and 2 bases from J, the gap between germline ends came to 13 bases. CDR3 loop: CSVEQAGQETQYF. The CDR3 nucleotides are TGCAGCGTCGAACAGGCAGGTCAAGAGACCCAGTACTTC.

This clonotype was seen many times. The gene calls are TRBV4-2 and TRBJ1-4, with 8 bases that match TRBD1. Germline V gene data show CDR1 as LGHNA and CDR2 as YNFKEQ. The CDR3 is 14 amino acids. The V gene end was trimmed by 0 bases and the J gene end by 6 bases; junction bases not matched to a gene: 0. DNA for the CDR3: TGTGCCAGCAGCCAAGAACAGGGGGATGAAAAACTGTTTTTT. This gives the protein CASSQEQGDEKLFF.

About this clonotype: A read error may account for a junction end that differs from germline. The chain recombines TRBV13 with TRBJ2-5; perhaps TRBD2 as D (6 bases). The germline V gene has CDR1 PRHDT and CDR2 FYEKMQ (reference sequence). CDR3 length: 14 amino acids. The CDR3 is CASGLGVGRETQYF. The CDR3 bases are TGTGCCAGCGGCTTAGGCGTCGGGAGAGAGACCCAGTACTTC.

The sample holds a few counts of this clonotype. This rearrangement joins TRBV9 to TRBJ2-3; D unresolved. Germline CDR1 and CDR2: SGDLS and YYNGEE. Trimming took 3 bases from V and 5 from J, leaving 7 bases between them. CDR3 length equals 12 residues. The CDR3 DNA reads as TGTGCCAGCAGCGGACCACGAGATACGCAGTATTTT. Residues: CASSGPRDTQYF.

This chain uses TRBV5-6 with TRBJ2-1, with TRBD2 identical over 15 bases. The trim removed 10 bases at V and 7 bases at J, leaving 6 bases unmatched. Germline CDR1 reads SGHDT; CDR2 reads YYEEEE. CDR3 length: 14 residues. CDR3 loop: CAWRTSGGANEQFF. The CDR3 nucleotides are TGTGCCTGGAGGACTAGCGGGGGGGCTAATGAGCAGTTCTTC.

The CDR3 loop is CASSPLLPSGRVASYNEQFF. In DNA, the CDR3 is TGTGCCAGCAGCCCCCTGTTGCCTAGCGGGAGGGTCGCCTCCTACAATGAGCAGTTCTTC. This chain links TRBV3-1 with TRBJ2-1; 12 bases align to TRBD2. Per germline, CDR1 LGHDT and CDR2 YNNKEL (reference sequence). J lost 0 bases, V lost 4 bases, and 13 bases had no gene match. The CDR3 is made up of 20 amino acids.

This clonotype has only a few counts. The rearrangement links TRBV16 to TRBJ1-6; D unclear. Germline-derived CDR1 and CDR2 are KGHSY and FQNENV. This CDR3 comprises 14 residues. The V and J ends lost 0 bases and 10 bases respectively, with 10 bases between them. The CDR3 region is CASSQSQEGSPLHF. CDR3 nucleotide sequence: TGTGCCAGCAGCCAATCTCAGGAAGGCTCACCCCTCCACTTT.

This clonotype has just a few counts. The V call is TRBV6-1, the J call TRBJ1-3; 9 bases are shared with TRBD1. There are 16 residues in the CDR3. Germline CDR1 is MNHNS and CDR2 is SASEGT. After removal of 3 bases from V and 0 bases from J, the junction contained 3 bases not matched to a gene. The CDR3 is CASSDPGQGSGNTIYF. The CDR3 nucleotides are TGTGCCAGCAGTGACCCGGGACAGGGCTCTGGAAACACCATATATTTT.

This chain connects TRBV3-1 to TRBJ2-7, with TRBD2 as a possible D gene (6 bases). The CDR3 has 13 amino acids. The germline CDR1 and CDR2 sequences are LGHDT and YNNKEL (reference sequence). V lost 4 bases and J 6 bases, leaving 13 bases between the germline ends. In DNA, the CDR3 is TGTGCCAGCAGCCCCGTCGTGGGGGGCGAGCAGTACTTC. Encoded protein: CASSPVVGGEQYF.

The genes are TRBV27 and TRBJ2-7; 7 nucleotides match TRBD1. The germline V gene has CDR1 MNHEY and CDR2 SMNVEV (reference sequence). The CDR3 has 16 amino acids. V lost 5 bases, J lost 1 base, and 11 bases stayed unmatched. The CDR3 DNA sequence: TGTGCCAGCAGTCCCTTGAGGGGGCCCCATTCCTACGAGCAGTACTTC. Protein product: CASSPLRGPHSYEQYF.

The chain uses TRBV7-9 and TRBJ2-7, with no clear D. Germline V gene data show CDR1 as SEHNR and CDR2 as FQNEAQ (reference sequence). V was shortened by 3 bases and J by 5 bases, with 5 bases between the two germline ends. The CDR3 is 11 residues long. CDR3 loop: CASSFDHEQYF. For the CDR3, the DNA is TGTGCCAGCAGCTTTGACCACGAGCAGTACTTC.